The 9 T cell receptor beta chains listed next were all sequenced from one sample in a study of blood T cells in healthy people across ages. Primers used in a second PCR of about 6 to 11 cycles were a sample-barcoded 5' primer and a J-beta primer mix. TCRdb used MiXCR to reprocess the 5' RACE reads, holding one entry per CDR3 protein. The sample gives about 680,000 distinct CDR3 sequences, over 45% of which show up once; 25% to 35% is in the top ten. Material: blood. Source of these receptors: a woman aged 55-69 years in good health.

The genes are TRBV6-5 and TRBJ2-1; TRBD1 aligns across 8 bases. The V gene end was trimmed by 6 bases and the J gene end by 0 bases; junction bases not matched to a gene: 7. Germline-derived CDR1 and CDR2 are MNHEY and SVGAGI. CDR3 size: 16 residues. CDR3 sequence: CASSLTGEHSYNEQFF. CDR3 coding DNA: TGTGCCAGCAGCTTGACAGGGGAGCACTCCTACAATGAGCAGTTCTTC.

The chain uses TRBV5-6 and TRBJ2-7, with a possible D match to TRBD1 (6 bases). Germline-derived CDR1 and CDR2 are SGHDT and YYEEEE. Trimming left V 4 bases short and J 7 bases short, with 21 bases between. The CDR3 sequence is 15 residues long. The CDR3 DNA sequence: TGTGCCAGCAGCAGAAACCTCAGGGGATTCAATGAGCAGTACTTC. Its protein is CASSRNLRGFNEQYF.

As DNA, the CDR3 is TGCGCCAGCAGCCAAGGGCTGACGGGGGGCCGCTACGAGCAGTACTTC. This translates into CASSQGLTGGRYEQYF. The V and J genes are TRBV4-1 and TRBJ2-5, with D possibly TRBD2 on 7 matching bases. Near its end, the DNA agrees better with TRBJ2-7, so the J call may be wrong. This CDR3 has 16 residues. Germline CDR1 MGHRA, CDR2 YSYEKL.

The genes are TRBV7-2 and TRBJ1-1; no clear D. V was clipped by 6 bases and J by 6 bases, with 14 bases between them. CDR1 and CDR2 from the germline V gene are SGHTA and FQGNSA. The CDR3 consists of 13 residues. The CDR3 DNA reads TGTGCCAGCAGTGGGCGAGATAGACCTGAAGCTTTCTTT. This codes for CASSGRDRPEAFF.

The chain is built from TRBV20-1 and TRBJ2-4; tentative D call: TRBD2 (6 bases). Near its end, the DNA agrees better with TRBJ2-7, so the J call may be wrong. The CDR3 has 14 amino acids. Germline CDR1 and CDR2: DFQATT and SNEGSKA (reference sequence). The CDR3 DNA follows: TGCAGTGCTATTCAACCCGGGACTGCCCACGAGCAGTACTTC. Protein product: CSAIQPGTAHEQYF.

CDR3 loop: CCSEPLAGERDTQYF. Here the CDR3 DNA reads TGCTGTTCTGAGCCACTAGCGGGAGAAAGGGATACGCAGTATTTT. This chain links TRBV20-1 with TRBJ2-3; 11 positions match TRBD2. CDR1 and CDR2 (germline): DFQATT, SNEGSKA (reference sequence). CDR3 length equals 15 residues.

This rearrangement joins TRBV30 to TRBJ2-1; 7 positions agree with TRBD2. V lost 1 base to trimming and J lost 4 bases; unmatched junction nucleotides: 7. Germline CDR1 GTSNPN, CDR2 SVGIG (reference sequence). This CDR3 contains 15 residues. The CDR3 here is CAWSGLRAGYNEQFF. The CDR3 nucleotides are TGTGCCTGGAGTGGCCTGAGAGCGGGGTACAATGAGCAGTTCTTC.

The V gene is TRBV6-2 or TRBV6-3, the J gene TRBJ2-2; the match to TRBD1 covers 9 bases. CDR3 length: 15 residues. In germline, CDR1 is MNHEY, CDR2 SVGEGT. The J segment lost 4 bases and the V segment lost 7 bases, leaving 7 bases of the junction unmatched. This chain's CDR3 is CASKFGTGRTGELFF. CDR3 nucleotide sequence: TGTGCCAGCAAATTCGGGACAGGGCGCACCGGGGAGCTGTTTTTT.

This chain connects TRBV4-1 to TRBJ2-1, with TRBD1 matching 8 bases. With V trimmed by 2 bases and J by 5 bases, 8 bases remained unmatched. This CDR3 contains 16 residues. Germline V gene lookup returns CDR1 MGHRA and CDR2 YSYEKL. CDR3 in DNA: TGCGCCAGCAGCCAACAAGAGACAGGGGCAAACAATGAGCAGTTCTTC. Its translation is CASSQQETGANNEQFF.